The sequence of this TCR beta chain was determined in a study of response to subunit inactivated influenza vaccine. MiXCR, applied by TCRdb to the RT-PCR reads, yields one record per CDR3 protein. This table holds roughly 550,000 distinct CDR3 sequences, under 30% found once. A few counts support this clonotype. V was pared by 3 bases and J by 5 bases, with 13 bases between. This CDR3 has 15 amino acids. A further study also used this sample, focusing on T cells expressing NK-cell markers. Per that study: The TCR beta cDNA came from 5'RACE template switching with UMIs. Seven of eight sequenced donors tested HCMV-seropositive; one tested seronegative. Restriction of sorting to alpha-beta TCR T cells was accomplished in several experiments using an anti-gamma-delta TCR antibody.

This specimen was CD4+ T cells sorted from PBMCs, taken 12 days after vaccination. J is TRBJ1-4 and V is TRBV12-3 or TRBV12-4; no clear D. This receptor was obtained from a man in his fifties or sixties who received an inactivated influenza vaccine. CDR3 nucleotide sequence: TGTGCCAGCAGTTTGTCACGGGCTCCGAATGAAAAACTGTTTTTT. It yields the protein CASSLSRAPNEKLFF.